A selection of T cell receptor beta chains follows, all from one sample in a study of shared clonotypes between healthy human individuals. The method was immunoSEQ multiplex PCR; TCRdb's version includes in-frame clones alone and lacks a portion of them. The table has about 110,000 clones, 68% seen once. What was sequenced was memory CD8+ T cells sorted from blood. Source of these receptors: a woman aged 30 to 39 in good health. CDR3s include the opening cysteine and the closing phenylalanine or tryptophan. Fields, in order: D gene, V gene, J gene, CDR3 protein. A D gene is named only where the DNA matches it firmly.

d_call: -
v_call: TRBV15
j_call: TRBJ2-5
cdr3_aa: CATSRGGEGVEQYF

d_call: TRBD1
v_call: TRBV13
j_call: TRBJ1-3
cdr3_aa: CASSVGTDSGNTIYF

d_call: TRBD2
v_call: TRBV29-1
j_call: TRBJ2-2
cdr3_aa: CSVEGAGGTGELFF

d_call: -
v_call: TRBV6-4
j_call: TRBJ2-6
cdr3_aa: CASSRSSSRQSRANVLTF

d_call: -
v_call: TRBV19
j_call: TRBJ2-3
cdr3_aa: CASSIEGLGSGYTDTQYF

d_call: TRBD2
v_call: TRBV28
j_call: TRBJ2-1
cdr3_aa: CATQLSGRALEGRWNEQFF

d_call: -
v_call: TRBV10-3
j_call: TRBJ1-3
cdr3_aa: CAISISYDGTLSGNTIYF

d_call: -
v_call: TRBV28
j_call: -
cdr3_aa: CASSHQNSGFYEQYF

d_call: -
v_call: TRBV28
j_call: TRBJ1-1
cdr3_aa: CASSLTTEAFF

d_call: TRBD1
v_call: TRBV25-1
j_call: TRBJ2-5
cdr3_aa: CASSEPGQGTKETQYF

d_call: -
v_call: TRBV19
j_call: TRBJ2-6
cdr3_aa: CASSIIGGAGANVLTF

d_call: TRBD1
v_call: TRBV25-1
j_call: TRBJ1-1
cdr3_aa: CASSKDRDEAFF

d_call: -
v_call: TRBV13
j_call: TRBJ2-1
cdr3_aa: CASSPRWGDNEQFF

d_call: -
v_call: TRBV18
j_call: TRBJ1-1
cdr3_aa: CASSPLGVLNTEAFF

d_call: TRBD2
v_call: TRBV4-2
j_call: TRBJ2-3
cdr3_aa: CASSPGTRDTDTQYF

d_call: -
v_call: TRBV14
j_call: TRBJ1-1
cdr3_aa: CASSLQGPPNTEAFF

d_call: -
v_call: TRBV5-6
j_call: TRBJ2-1
cdr3_aa: CASSRLPGVNEQFF

d_call: TRBD1
v_call: TRBV28
j_call: TRBJ1-1
cdr3_aa: CASSRQGWNTEAFF

d_call: -
v_call: TRBV6-1
j_call: TRBJ2-7
cdr3_aa: CASRDKRQNPYEQYF

d_call: -
v_call: TRBV5-4
j_call: TRBJ2-3
cdr3_aa: CASTLVGDTQYF

d_call: TRBD2
v_call: TRBV7-2
j_call: TRBJ2-3
cdr3_aa: CASSSSLREADTQYF

d_call: TRBD1
v_call: TRBV28
j_call: TRBJ2-1
cdr3_aa: CASRWTGGVGEQFF

d_call: -
v_call: TRBV7-8
j_call: TRBJ2-1
cdr3_aa: CASKSRGEQFF

d_call: -
v_call: TRBV9
j_call: TRBJ2-2
cdr3_aa: CASSVVTTGELFF

d_call: TRBD2
v_call: TRBV6-4
j_call: TRBJ2-7
cdr3_aa: CASSATSGSSNEQYF

d_call: TRBD2
v_call: TRBV9
j_call: TRBJ2-1
cdr3_aa: CASSGLSGTRNTNEQFF

d_call: -
v_call: TRBV4-1
j_call: TRBJ1-2
cdr3_aa: CASSQATDRNYGYTF

d_call: TRBD2
v_call: TRBV30
j_call: TRBJ2-1
cdr3_aa: CAWNQRTSAYNEQFF

d_call: TRBD1
v_call: TRBV19
j_call: TRBJ1-2
cdr3_aa: CASSTRDRAYGYTF

d_call: -
v_call: TRBV28
j_call: TRBJ1-5
cdr3_aa: CASSFGPGTRNQPQHF

d_call: -
v_call: TRBV9
j_call: TRBJ1-4
cdr3_aa: CASSLGGTNEKLFF

d_call: -
v_call: TRBV7-2
j_call: TRBJ2-7
cdr3_aa: CASSARGDSYEQYF

d_call: -
v_call: TRBV18
j_call: TRBJ1-1
cdr3_aa: CASSPRQNTEAFF

d_call: TRBD1
v_call: TRBV4-1
j_call: TRBJ2-7
cdr3_aa: CASSQSTGGEQYF

d_call: TRBD2
v_call: TRBV2
j_call: TRBJ2-7
cdr3_aa: CASISSGVPYEQYF

d_call: -
v_call: TRBV7-9
j_call: TRBJ2-7
cdr3_aa: CASSPELGPSSYEQYF

d_call: -
v_call: TRBV29-1
j_call: TRBJ2-7
cdr3_aa: CSVGSATVSYEQYF

d_call: -
v_call: TRBV29-1
j_call: TRBJ1-2
cdr3_aa: CSVAYPGYTF

d_call: -
v_call: TRBV7-6
j_call: TRBJ2-7
cdr3_aa: CASSLVKGQQYF

d_call: -
v_call: TRBV12-1
j_call: TRBJ2-7
cdr3_aa: CASSLTGDSNEQYF

d_call: TRBD1
v_call: TRBV5-1
j_call: TRBJ2-2
cdr3_aa: CASRVTGTKELFF

d_call: -
v_call: TRBV5-5
j_call: TRBJ1-2
cdr3_aa: CASSLAEGVYYGYTF

d_call: TRBD2
v_call: TRBV27
j_call: TRBJ2-1
cdr3_aa: CASSARTSGAPNEQFF

d_call: -
v_call: TRBV28
j_call: TRBJ2-7
cdr3_aa: CASRVEESTEQYF

d_call: TRBD2
v_call: TRBV4-1
j_call: TRBJ2-7
cdr3_aa: CASSQDPLAGGDEQYF

d_call: -
v_call: TRBV7-8
j_call: TRBJ1-5
cdr3_aa: CASSLDRFGIFAQHF

d_call: TRBD2
v_call: TRBV9
j_call: TRBJ2-3
cdr3_aa: CASSGGLAGVVTDTQYF

d_call: -
v_call: TRBV2
j_call: TRBJ2-7
cdr3_aa: CASSVGSDTGAYEQYF

d_call: TRBD2
v_call: TRBV5-1
j_call: TRBJ2-7
cdr3_aa: CASSLGSGEGPYEQYF

d_call: TRBD1
v_call: TRBV5-4
j_call: TRBJ1-3
cdr3_aa: CASSLRGDREDTIYF

d_call: -
v_call: TRBV7-8
j_call: TRBJ1-1
cdr3_aa: CASSLLTQNTEAFF

d_call: -
v_call: TRBV6-5
j_call: TRBJ2-7
cdr3_aa: CASSYGGMGSYEQYF

d_call: -
v_call: TRBV25-1
j_call: TRBJ1-2
cdr3_aa: CASSSVGGIDYGYTF

d_call: -
v_call: TRBV15
j_call: -
cdr3_aa: CATSPGAGAYEQYF

d_call: TRBD1
v_call: TRBV27
j_call: TRBJ1-1
cdr3_aa: CASSHRQGSYTEAFF